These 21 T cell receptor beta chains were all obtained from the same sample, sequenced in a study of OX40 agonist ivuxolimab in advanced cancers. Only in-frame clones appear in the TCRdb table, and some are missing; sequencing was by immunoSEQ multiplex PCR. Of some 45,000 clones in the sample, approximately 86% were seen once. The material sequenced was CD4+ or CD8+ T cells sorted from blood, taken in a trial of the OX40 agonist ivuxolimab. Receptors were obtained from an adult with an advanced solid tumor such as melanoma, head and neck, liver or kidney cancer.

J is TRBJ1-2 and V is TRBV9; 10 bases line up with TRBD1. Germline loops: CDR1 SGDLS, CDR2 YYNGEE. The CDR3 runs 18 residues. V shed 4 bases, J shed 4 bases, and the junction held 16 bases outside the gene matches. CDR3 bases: TGTGCCAGCAGCCACAAGCCCGGGACAGGGGACAGCCCCTATGGCTACACCTTC. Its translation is CASSHKPGTGDSPYGYTF.

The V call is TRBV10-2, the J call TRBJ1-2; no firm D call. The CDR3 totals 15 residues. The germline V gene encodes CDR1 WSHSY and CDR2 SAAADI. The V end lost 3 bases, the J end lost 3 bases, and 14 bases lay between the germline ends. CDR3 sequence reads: CASSEIYNKDYGYTF. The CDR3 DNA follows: TGCGCCAGCAGTGAAATTTATAATAAGGACTATGGCTACACCTTC.

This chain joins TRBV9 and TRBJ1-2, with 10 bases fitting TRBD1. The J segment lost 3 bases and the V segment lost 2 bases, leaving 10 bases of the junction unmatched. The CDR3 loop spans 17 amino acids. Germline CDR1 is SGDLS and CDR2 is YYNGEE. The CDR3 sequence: CASSVDRDRGLDYGYTF. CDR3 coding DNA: TGTGCCAGCAGCGTTGACCGGGACAGGGGATTGGACTATGGCTACACCTTC.

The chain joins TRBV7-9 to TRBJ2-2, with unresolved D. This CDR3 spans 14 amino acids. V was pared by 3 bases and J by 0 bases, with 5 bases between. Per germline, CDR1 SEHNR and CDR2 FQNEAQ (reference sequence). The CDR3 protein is CASSFGSNTGELFF. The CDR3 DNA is TGTGCCAGCAGCTTCGGATCGAACACCGGGGAGCTGTTTTTT. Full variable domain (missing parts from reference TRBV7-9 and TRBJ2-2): DTGVSQNPRHKITKRGQNVTFRCDPISEHNRLYWYRQTLGQGPEFLTYFQNEAQLEKSRLLSDRFSAERPKGSFSTLEIQRTEQGDSAMYLCASSFGSNTGELFFGEGSRLTVL.

In nucleotides, the CDR3 is TGCGCCAGCAGCCAAGATCAGGCAGGCTTGGGGACTGAAGCTTTCTTT. Residues: CASSQDQAGLGTEAFF. The chain joins TRBV4-1 to TRBJ1-1; D is unclear. The V gene lost 0 bases and the J gene lost 5 bases, with 16 bases spanning the gap. The CDR3 is 16 amino acids. Germline V lookup: CDR1 MGHRA, CDR2 YSYEKL.

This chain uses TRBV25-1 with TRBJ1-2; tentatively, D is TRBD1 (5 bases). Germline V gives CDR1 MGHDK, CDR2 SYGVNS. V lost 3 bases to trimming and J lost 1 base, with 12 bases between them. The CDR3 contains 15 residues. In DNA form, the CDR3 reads TGTGCCAGCAGTGAGGGGGTCGGGGTTAACTATGGCTACACCTTC. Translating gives CASSEGVGVNYGYTF.

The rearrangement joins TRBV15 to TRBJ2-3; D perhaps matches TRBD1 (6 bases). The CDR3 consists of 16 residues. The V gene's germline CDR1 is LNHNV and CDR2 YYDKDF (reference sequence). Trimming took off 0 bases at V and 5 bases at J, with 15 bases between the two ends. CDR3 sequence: CATSREGGNFRDTQYF. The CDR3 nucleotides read TGTGCCACCAGCAGAGAAGGGGGTAATTTCAGAGATACGCAGTATTTT.

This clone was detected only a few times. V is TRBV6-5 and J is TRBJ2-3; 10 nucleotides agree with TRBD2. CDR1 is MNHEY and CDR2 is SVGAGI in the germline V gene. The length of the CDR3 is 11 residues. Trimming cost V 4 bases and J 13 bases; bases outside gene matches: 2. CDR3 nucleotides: TGTGCCAGCAGTTCTCTAGCGGGGGAGTATTTT. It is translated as CASSSLAGEYF.

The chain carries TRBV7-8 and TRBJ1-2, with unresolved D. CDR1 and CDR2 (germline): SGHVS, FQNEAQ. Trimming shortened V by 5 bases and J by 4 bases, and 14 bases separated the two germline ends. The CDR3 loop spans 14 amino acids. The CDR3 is CASSPGGRGYGYTF. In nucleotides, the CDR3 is TGTGCCAGCAGCCCCGGAGGGAGAGGCTATGGCTACACCTTC.

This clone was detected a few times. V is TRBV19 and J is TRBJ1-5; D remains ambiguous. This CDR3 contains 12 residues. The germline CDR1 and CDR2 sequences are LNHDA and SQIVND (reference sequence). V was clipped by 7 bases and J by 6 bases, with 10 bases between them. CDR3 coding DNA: TGTGCCAGTAACCAGCGTAGTCAGCCCCAGCATTTT. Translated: CASNQRSQPQHF. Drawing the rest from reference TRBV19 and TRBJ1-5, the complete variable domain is DGGITQSPKYLFRKEGQNVTLSCEQNLNHDAMYWYRQDPGQGLRLIYYSQIVNDFQKGDIAEGYSVSREKKESFPLTVTSAQKNPTAFYLCASNQRSQPQHFGDGTRLSIL.

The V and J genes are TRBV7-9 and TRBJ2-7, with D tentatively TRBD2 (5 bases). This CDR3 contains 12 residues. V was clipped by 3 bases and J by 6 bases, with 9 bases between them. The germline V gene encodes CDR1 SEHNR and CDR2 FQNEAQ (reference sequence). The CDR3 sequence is CASSFDGVEQYF. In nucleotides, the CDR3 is TGTGCCAGCAGCTTCGACGGGGTCGAGCAGTACTTC.

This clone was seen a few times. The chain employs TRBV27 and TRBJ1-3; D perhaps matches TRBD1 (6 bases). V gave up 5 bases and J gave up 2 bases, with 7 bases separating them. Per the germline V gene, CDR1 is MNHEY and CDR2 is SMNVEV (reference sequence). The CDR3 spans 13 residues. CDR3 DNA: TGTGCCAGCAGTACAGGGCCTGGAAACACCATATATTTT. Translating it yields CASSTGPGNTIYF.

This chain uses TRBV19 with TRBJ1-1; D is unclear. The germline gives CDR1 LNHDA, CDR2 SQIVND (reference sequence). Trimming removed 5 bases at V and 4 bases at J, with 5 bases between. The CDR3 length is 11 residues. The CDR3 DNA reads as TGTGCCAGTAGTTCCGGCACTGAAGCTTTCTTT. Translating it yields CASSSGTEAFF.

The CDR3 nucleotides read TGTGCCAGCAGACAAGCCACAGGGGCATCCTACGAGCAGTACTTC. It specifies CASRQATGASYEQYF. The V gene is TRBV6-5, the J gene TRBJ2-7, with 7 bases fitting TRBD1. The germline gives CDR1 MNHEY, CDR2 SVGAGI. V shed 6 bases and J 1 base; nucleotides not matched to a gene: 9. The CDR3 spans 15 residues.

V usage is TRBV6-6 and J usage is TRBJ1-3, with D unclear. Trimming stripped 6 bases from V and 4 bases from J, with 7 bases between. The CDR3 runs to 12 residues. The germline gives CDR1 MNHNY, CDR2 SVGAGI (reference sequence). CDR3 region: CASSPQGNTIYF. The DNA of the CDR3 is TGTGCCAGCAGCCCCCAGGGAAACACCATATATTTT.

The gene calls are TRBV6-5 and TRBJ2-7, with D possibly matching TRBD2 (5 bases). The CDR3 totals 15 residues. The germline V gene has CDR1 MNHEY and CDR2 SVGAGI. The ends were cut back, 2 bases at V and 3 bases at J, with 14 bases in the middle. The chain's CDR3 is CASSYDPTSHYEQYF. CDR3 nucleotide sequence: TGTGCCAGCAGTTACGATCCCACTAGTCACTACGAGCAGTACTTC.

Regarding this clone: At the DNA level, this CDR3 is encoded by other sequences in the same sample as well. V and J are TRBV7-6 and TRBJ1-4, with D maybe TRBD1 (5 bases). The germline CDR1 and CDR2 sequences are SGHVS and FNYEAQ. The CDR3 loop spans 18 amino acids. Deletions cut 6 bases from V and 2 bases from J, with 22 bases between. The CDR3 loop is CASSPGWDSPETNEKLFF. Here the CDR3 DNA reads TGTGCCAGCAGTCCTGGCTGGGACTCCCCTGAGACTAATGAAAAACTGTTTTTT.

CDR3 amino acids: CASSVAGASETNYGYTF. The CDR3 bases are TGTGCCAGCAGCGTAGCAGGGGCTAGTGAGACTAACTATGGCTACACCTTC. The chain combines TRBV9 with TRBJ1-2, with D perhaps TRBD1 (6 bases). In germline, CDR1 is SGDLS, CDR2 YYNGEE. The V end lost 0 bases, the J end lost 0 bases, and 15 bases lay between the germline ends. The CDR3 is 17 amino acids.

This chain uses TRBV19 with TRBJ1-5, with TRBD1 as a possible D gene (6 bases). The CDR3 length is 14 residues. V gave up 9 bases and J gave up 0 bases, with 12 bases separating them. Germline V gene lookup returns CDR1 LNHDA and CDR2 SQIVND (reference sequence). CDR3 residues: CASGQLYSNQPQHF. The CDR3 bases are TGTGCCAGCGGACAGCTTTATAGCAATCAGCCCCAGCATTTT.

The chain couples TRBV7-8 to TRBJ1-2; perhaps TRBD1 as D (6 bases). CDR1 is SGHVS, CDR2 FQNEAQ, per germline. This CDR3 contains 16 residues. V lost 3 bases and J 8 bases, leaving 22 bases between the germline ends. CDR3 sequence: CASSLEGTWVSGGYTF. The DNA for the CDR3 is TGTGCCAGCAGCTTGGAAGGGACATGGGTGTCAGGAGGCTACACCTTC.

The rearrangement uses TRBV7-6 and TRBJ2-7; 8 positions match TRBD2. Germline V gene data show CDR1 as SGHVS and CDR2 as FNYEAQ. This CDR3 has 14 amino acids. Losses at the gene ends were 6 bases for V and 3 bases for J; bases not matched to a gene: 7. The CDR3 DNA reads TGTGCCAGCAGTCCGGGGGGGTTCAGCTACGAGCAGTACTTC. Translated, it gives CASSPGGFSYEQYF.